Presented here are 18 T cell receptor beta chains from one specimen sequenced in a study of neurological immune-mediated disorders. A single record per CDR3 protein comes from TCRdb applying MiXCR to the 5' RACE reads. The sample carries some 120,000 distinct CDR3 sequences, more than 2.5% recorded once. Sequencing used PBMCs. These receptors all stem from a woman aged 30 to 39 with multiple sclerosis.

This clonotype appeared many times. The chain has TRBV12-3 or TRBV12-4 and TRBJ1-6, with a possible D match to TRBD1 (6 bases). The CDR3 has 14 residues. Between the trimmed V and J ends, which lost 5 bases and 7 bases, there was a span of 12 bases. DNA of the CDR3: TGTGCCAGCAGTCTAGGGGGGCAGAATTCACCCCTCCACTTT. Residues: CASSLGGQNSPLHF.

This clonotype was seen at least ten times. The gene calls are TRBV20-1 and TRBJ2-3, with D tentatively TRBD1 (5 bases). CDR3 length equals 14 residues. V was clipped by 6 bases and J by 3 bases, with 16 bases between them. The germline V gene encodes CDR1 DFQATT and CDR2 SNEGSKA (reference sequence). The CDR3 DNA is TGCAGTGCCCAAGGCCAGGGTTGGACAGATACGCAGTATTTT. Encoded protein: CSAQGQGWTDTQYF.

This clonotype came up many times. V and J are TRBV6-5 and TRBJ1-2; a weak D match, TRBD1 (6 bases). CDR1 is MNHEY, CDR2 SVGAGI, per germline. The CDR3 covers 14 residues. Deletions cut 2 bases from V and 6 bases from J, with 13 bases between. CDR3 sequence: CASSYGGRNNGYTF. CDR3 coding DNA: TGTGCCAGCAGTTACGGGGGCAGGAATAATGGCTACACCTTC.

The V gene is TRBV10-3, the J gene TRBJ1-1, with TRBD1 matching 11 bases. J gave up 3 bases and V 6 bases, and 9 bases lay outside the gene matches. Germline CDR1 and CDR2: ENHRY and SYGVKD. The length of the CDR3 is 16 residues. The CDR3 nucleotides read TGTGCCATCAGCGCCGGGACAGGGGGAAGGTACACTGAAGCTTTCTTT. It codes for CAISAGTGGRYTEAFF.

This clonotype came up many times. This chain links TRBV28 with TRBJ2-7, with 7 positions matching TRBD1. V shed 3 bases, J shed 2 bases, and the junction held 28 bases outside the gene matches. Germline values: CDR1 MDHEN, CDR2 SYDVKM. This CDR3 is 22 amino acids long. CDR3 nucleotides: TGTGCCAGCAGTTTGCGCTTAGGGGACCTTAGACAGGGCGAAACAGGGACCTACGAGCAGTACTTC. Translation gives CASSLRLGDLRQGETGTYEQYF.

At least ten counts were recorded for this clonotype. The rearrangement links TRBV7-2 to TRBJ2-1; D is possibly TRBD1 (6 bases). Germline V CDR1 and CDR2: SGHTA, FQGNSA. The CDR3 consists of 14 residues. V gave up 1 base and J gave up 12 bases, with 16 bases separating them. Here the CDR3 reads CASSLGGTTMRQFF. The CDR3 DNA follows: TGTGCCAGCAGCTTAGGAGGGACAACAATGCGGCAGTTCTTC.

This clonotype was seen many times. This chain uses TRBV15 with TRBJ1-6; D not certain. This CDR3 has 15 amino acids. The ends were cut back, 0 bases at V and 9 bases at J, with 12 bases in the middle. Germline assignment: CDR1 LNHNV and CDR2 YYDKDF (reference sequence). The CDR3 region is CATSRDKGYGSPLHF. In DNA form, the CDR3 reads TGTGCCACCAGCAGAGACAAGGGCTACGGTTCACCCCTCCACTTT.

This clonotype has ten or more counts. The DNA of the CDR3 is TGTGCCAGCAGCTCCACAGGGGGCACCCACAATGAGCAGTTCTTC. Protein sequence: CASSSTGGTHNEQFF. The chain is built from TRBV7-6 and TRBJ2-1; the match to TRBD1 covers 9 bases. V lost 4 bases and J lost 5; bases outside the gene matches: 6. This CDR3 has 15 residues. CDR1 is SGHVS and CDR2 is FNYEAQ in the germline V gene.

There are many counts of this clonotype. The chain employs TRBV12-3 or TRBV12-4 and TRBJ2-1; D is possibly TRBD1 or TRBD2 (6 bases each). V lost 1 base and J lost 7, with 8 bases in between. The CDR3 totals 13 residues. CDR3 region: CASSLGGANEQFF. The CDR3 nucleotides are TGTGCCAGCAGTTTAGGGGGGGCTAATGAGCAGTTCTTC.

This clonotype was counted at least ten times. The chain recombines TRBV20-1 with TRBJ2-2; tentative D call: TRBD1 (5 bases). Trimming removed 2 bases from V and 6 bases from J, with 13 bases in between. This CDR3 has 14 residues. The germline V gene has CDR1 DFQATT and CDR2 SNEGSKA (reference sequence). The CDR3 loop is CSARPTGSPGELFF. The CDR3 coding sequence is TGCAGTGCTAGACCCACAGGTTCTCCCGGGGAGCTGTTTTTT.

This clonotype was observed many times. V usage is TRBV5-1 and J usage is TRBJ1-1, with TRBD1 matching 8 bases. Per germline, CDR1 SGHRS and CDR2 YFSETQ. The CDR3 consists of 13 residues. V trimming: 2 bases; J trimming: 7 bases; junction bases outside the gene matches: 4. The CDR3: CASSFGQGSEAFF. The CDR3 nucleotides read TGCGCCAGCAGCTTCGGACAGGGTAGTGAAGCTTTCTTT.

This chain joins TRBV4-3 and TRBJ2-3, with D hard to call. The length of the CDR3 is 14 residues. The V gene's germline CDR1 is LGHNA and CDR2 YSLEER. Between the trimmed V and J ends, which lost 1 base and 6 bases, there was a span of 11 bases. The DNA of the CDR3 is TGCGCCAGCAGCCAAGCCGCCTTCGTGGATACGCAGTATTTT. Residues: CASSQAAFVDTQYF.

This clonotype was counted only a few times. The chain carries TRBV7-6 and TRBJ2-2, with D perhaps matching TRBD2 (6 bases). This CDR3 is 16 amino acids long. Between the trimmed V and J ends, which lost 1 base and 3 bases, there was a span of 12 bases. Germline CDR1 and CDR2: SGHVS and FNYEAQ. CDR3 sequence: CASSLVGGKDTGELFF. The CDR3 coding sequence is TGTGCCAGCAGCTTAGTCGGGGGTAAAGACACCGGGGAGCTGTTTTTT.

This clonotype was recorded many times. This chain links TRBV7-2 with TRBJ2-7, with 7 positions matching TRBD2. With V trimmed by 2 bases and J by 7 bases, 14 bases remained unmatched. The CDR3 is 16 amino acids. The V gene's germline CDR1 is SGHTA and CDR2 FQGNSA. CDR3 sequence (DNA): TGTGCCAGCAGCTTACCAGCGGGAAGCCTAGGCTTGGAGCAGTACTTC. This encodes CASSLPAGSLGLEQYF.

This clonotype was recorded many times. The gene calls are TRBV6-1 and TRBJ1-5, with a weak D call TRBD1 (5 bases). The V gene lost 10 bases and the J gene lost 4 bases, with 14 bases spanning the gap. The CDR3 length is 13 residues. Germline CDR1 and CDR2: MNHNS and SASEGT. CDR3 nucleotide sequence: TGTGCCACCGGCGGGACGCGTAATCAGCCCCAGCATTTT. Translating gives CATGGTRNQPQHF.

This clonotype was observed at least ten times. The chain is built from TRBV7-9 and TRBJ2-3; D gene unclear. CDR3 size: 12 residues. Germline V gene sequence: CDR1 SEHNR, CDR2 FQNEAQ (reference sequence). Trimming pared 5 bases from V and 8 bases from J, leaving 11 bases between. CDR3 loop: CASSDMAGTQYF. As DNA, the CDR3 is TGTGCCAGCAGCGATATGGCTGGTACGCAGTATTTT.

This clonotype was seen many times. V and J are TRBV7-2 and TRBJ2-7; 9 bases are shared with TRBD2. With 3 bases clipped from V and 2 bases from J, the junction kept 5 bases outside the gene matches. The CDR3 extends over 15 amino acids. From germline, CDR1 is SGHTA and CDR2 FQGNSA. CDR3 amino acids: CASSLGAGGTYEQYF. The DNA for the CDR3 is TGTGCCAGCAGCTTGGGAGCGGGGGGTACCTACGAGCAGTACTTC.

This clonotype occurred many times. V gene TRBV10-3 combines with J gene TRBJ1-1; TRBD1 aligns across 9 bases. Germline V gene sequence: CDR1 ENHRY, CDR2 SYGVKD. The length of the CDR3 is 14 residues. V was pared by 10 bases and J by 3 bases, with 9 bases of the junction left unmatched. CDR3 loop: CATTQGAADTEAFF. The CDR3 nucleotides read TGTGCCACCACACAGGGGGCGGCGGACACTGAAGCTTTCTTT.